The 15 T cell receptor beta chains listed next were all sequenced from one sample in a study of T-cell reconstitution after alpha-beta-depleted transplantation in children. The library targeted TCRbeta and was prepared with unique molecular identifiers. TCRdb fed the PCR reads into MiXCR, producing one record per CDR3 protein. The sample comprises fewer than 550,000 distinct CDR3 sequences, about 10% of which are singletons, and approximately 14% rests with the top ten. Here the sequenced sample was PBMCs, mostly from graft donor cells, taken 180 days after TCRalphabeta/CD19-depleted stem cell transplant. Every receptor here comes from a female patient between 2 and 15 years old who had a stem cell transplant for aplastic anemia, so the T cells may come from the graft donor.

This clonotype was seen many times. J is TRBJ2-1 and V is TRBV29-1; a possible D gene is TRBD2 (5 bases). CDR1 and CDR2 (germline): SQVTM, ANQGSEA. Trimming took 3 bases from V and 7 from J, leaving 10 bases between them. The CDR3 extends over 12 amino acids. The CDR3 DNA sequence: TGCAGCGTTGACGGGAAGAAGAATGAGCAGTTCTTC. This translates into CSVDGKKNEQFF.

This chain uses TRBV20-1 with TRBJ1-4; TRBD1 matches at 12 bases. Trimming at V came to 8 bases and at J to 1 base, leaving 8 bases not matched to a gene. CDR1 and CDR2 (germline): DFQATT, SNEGSKA (reference sequence). The CDR3 runs 16 residues. The CDR3 here is CSMGQGAPITNEKLFF. CDR3 DNA: TGCAGTATGGGACAGGGGGCTCCTATAACTAATGAAAAACTGTTTTTT.

In this sample, this clonotype turned up many times. The chain combines TRBV7-8 with TRBJ2-2; maybe TRBD2 (6 bases). Trimming pared 0 bases from V and 4 bases from J, leaving 18 bases between. CDR1 and CDR2 (germline): SGHVS, FQNEAQ. CDR3 length equals 18 residues. The CDR3 here is CASSLALGGGGGTGELFF. In DNA form, the CDR3 reads TGTGCCAGCAGCTTAGCGCTGGGGGGAGGCGGTGGCACCGGGGAGCTGTTTTTT.

This clonotype has more than one count but fewer than ten. This chain connects TRBV19 to TRBJ2-1; the D gene is possibly TRBD1 (6 bases). Germline CDR1 LNHDA, CDR2 SQIVND (reference sequence). The CDR3 is 15 amino acids. Trimming took 3 bases from V and 2 from J, leaving 11 bases between them. Here the CDR3 reads CASSIGTGPYNEQFF. CDR3 coding DNA: TGTGCCAGTAGTATTGGAACAGGGCCCTACAATGAGCAGTTCTTC.

This chain joins TRBV6-2 or TRBV6-3 and TRBJ2-7; weak D call: TRBD1 (6 bases). Per the germline V gene, CDR1 is MNHEY and CDR2 is SVGEGT. This CDR3 is 14 amino acids long. The V gene lost 7 bases and the J gene lost 2 bases, with 15 bases spanning the gap. The CDR3 bases are TGTGCCAGCAACGAAGACAGGCCCCCCTACGAGCAGTACTTC. It translates to CASNEDRPPYEQYF.

This clonotype has a handful of counts. This chain links TRBV7-8 with TRBJ1-6, with TRBD1 identical over 7 bases. Unmatched junction bases numbered 7, after V lost 3 bases and J lost 5 bases. Per the germline V gene, CDR1 is SGHVS and CDR2 is FQNEAQ. CDR3 size: 16 residues. CDR3 protein: CASSFSGTVDNSPLHF. The DNA of the CDR3 is TGTGCCAGCAGCTTCTCCGGGACAGTTGATAATTCACCCCTCCACTTT.

This clonotype occurred a few times. V is TRBV9 and J is TRBJ2-3; tentatively, D is TRBD2 (5 bases). V was clipped by 4 bases and J by 5 bases, with 20 bases between them. This CDR3 has 16 amino acids. Germline V gene sequence: CDR1 SGDLS, CDR2 YYNGEE. This CDR3 is CASSLPRGGPGDTQYF. The CDR3 nucleotides are TGTGCCAGCAGCCTACCCCGAGGAGGCCCAGGAGATACGCAGTATTTT. Drawing the rest from reference TRBV9 and TRBJ2-3, the complete variable domain is DSGVTQTPKHLITATGQRVTLRCSPRSGDLSVYWYQQSLDQGLQFLIQYYNGEERAKGNILERFSAQQFPDLHSELNLSSLELGDSALYFCASSLPRGGPGDTQYFGPGTRLTVL.

The V gene is TRBV20-1, the J gene TRBJ1-4; D remains ambiguous. Per the germline V gene, CDR1 is DFQATT and CDR2 is SNEGSKA (reference sequence). CDR3 size: 12 residues. Trimming took 6 bases from V and 8 from J, leaving 13 bases between them. The CDR3: CSATRLGEKLFF. The CDR3 DNA reads TGCAGTGCGACGCGGCTGGGGGAAAAACTGTTTTTT.

This chain joins TRBV5-5 and TRBJ2-1; 11 positions match TRBD2. This CDR3 is built from 16 residues. The germline CDR1 and CDR2 sequences are SGHKS and YYEKEE (reference sequence). V gave up 3 bases and J gave up 6 bases; unmatched junction bases: 8. The CDR3 sequence: CASSSPLGLAGNEQFF. CDR3 sequence (DNA): TGTGCCAGCAGCTCTCCCCTCGGACTAGCGGGCAATGAGCAGTTCTTC.

V gene TRBV6-1 combines with J gene TRBJ2-7; 11 nucleotides match TRBD2. Germline assignment: CDR1 MNHNS and CDR2 SASEGT. Unmatched junction bases numbered 8, after V lost 7 bases and J lost 3 bases. This CDR3 has 15 amino acids. CDR3 loop: CASKASGRNNYEQYF. In DNA, the CDR3 is TGTGCCAGCAAGGCTAGCGGGAGGAACAACTACGAGCAGTACTTC.

This clonotype was recorded many times. V usage is TRBV11-2 and J usage is TRBJ2-3; 10 bases are a match to TRBD2. V lost 5 bases and J lost 2; bases outside the gene matches: 7. CDR3 size: 16 residues. Germline V gives CDR1 SGHAT, CDR2 FQNNGV. The CDR3 loop reads CASSTRTSGNTDTQYF. The DNA for the CDR3 is TGTGCCAGCAGCACACGGACTAGCGGAAACACAGATACGCAGTATTTT.

The chain joins TRBV27 to TRBJ2-3; possibly TRBD1 or TRBD2 for D (5 bases each). CDR3 length equals 16 residues. CDR1 is MNHEY and CDR2 is SMNVEV in the germline V gene (reference sequence). V dropped 4 bases and J dropped 3 bases, with 17 bases sitting between them. The CDR3 here is CASSSRAQVQTDTQYF. The CDR3 region has the DNA TGTGCCAGCAGTTCGCGGGCACAGGTCCAGACAGATACGCAGTATTTT.

The chain carries TRBV5-1 and TRBJ1-1; possible D gene TRBD1, 6 bases. This CDR3 region has 15 residues. Germline CDR1 SGHRS, CDR2 YFSETQ. Between the trimmed V and J ends, which lost 4 bases and 4 bases, there was a span of 17 bases. CDR3 protein: CASSRAVGAGTEAFF. The CDR3 DNA follows: TGCGCCAGCAGCCGGGCGGTGGGGGCGGGCACTGAAGCTTTCTTT. Combining the CDR3 with reference TRBV5-1 and TRBJ1-1 gives the whole variable domain KAGVTQTPRYLIKTRGQQVTLSCSPISGHRSVSWYQQTPGQGLQFLFEYFSETQRNKGNFPGRFSGRQFSNSRSEMNVSTLELGDSALYLCASSRAVGAGTEAFFGQGTRLTVV.

V usage is TRBV6-1 and J usage is TRBJ1-6; D is perhaps TRBD1 (6 bases). CDR1 is MNHNS and CDR2 is SASEGT in the germline V gene. Trimming pared 6 bases from V and 10 bases from J, leaving 22 bases between. The length of the CDR3 is 16 residues. CDR3 coding DNA: TGTGCCAGCAGGGCGGCAGGGGTCGGTCGGCTATCACCCCTCCACTTT. The encoded protein is CASRAAGVGRLSPLHF.

The J gene is TRBJ2-7, the V gene TRBV28; D is possibly TRBD1 or TRBD2 (5 bases each). With 4 bases removed from V and 5 bases from J, the gap between germline ends came to 15 bases. This CDR3 comprises 14 residues. Germline CDR1 and CDR2: MDHEN and SYDVKM. The CDR3 DNA reads as TGTGCCAGCAGTTCCGGACTTGAGGGGCACGAGCAGTACGTC. It codes for CASSSGLEGHEQYV.